These 28 T cell receptor beta chains were all obtained from the same sample, sequenced in a study of blood T cell repertoires in COVID-19. TCRdb's table, derived via immunoSEQ multiplex PCR, lists solely in-frame clones and lacks some. The table lists about 140,000 clones, roughly nine tenths of them singletons, with 1.5% to 2% in the top ten. Source material: peripheral blood. The source is a human donor in a cohort sampled during active COVID-19.

The V and J genes are TRBV11-2 and TRBJ1-1, with 8 bases fitting TRBD1. CDR1 and CDR2 (germline): SGHAT, FQNNGV. This CDR3 comprises 17 residues. V shed 5 bases and J 1 base; nucleotides not matched to a gene: 12. CDR3 coding DNA: TGTGCCAGCAGCCCAAGTCCAAACAGGGGGGCGAACACTGAAGCTTTCTTT. Protein product: CASSPSPNRGANTEAFF.

The rearrangement joins TRBV7-9 to TRBJ1-4, with a tentative D call TRBD1 (5 bases). V lost 3 bases and J lost 4, with 15 bases in between. CDR1 SEHNR and CDR2 FQNEAQ come from the germline V gene (reference sequence). The length of the CDR3 is 16 residues. The CDR3: CASSFPWTSSNEKLFF. The DNA of the CDR3 is TGTGCCAGCAGCTTTCCTTGGACAAGTAGTAATGAAAAACTGTTTTTT.

The rearrangement joins TRBV2 to TRBJ1-2; 7 nucleotides agree with TRBD1. Germline CDR1 SNHLY, CDR2 FYNNEI. This CDR3 has 15 amino acids. Losses at the gene ends were 5 bases for V and 4 bases for J; bases not matched to a gene: 10. The CDR3 DNA reads TGTGCCAGCAGTTGGGGGACAGCTAAATCCTATGGCTACACCTTC. Amino acids: CASSWGTAKSYGYTF. The full variable domain, completed using reference TRBV2 and TRBJ1-2, is EPEVTQTPSHQVTQMGQEVILRCVPISNHLYFYWYRQILGQKVEFLVSFYNNEISEKSEIFDDQFSVERPDGSNFTLKIRSTKLEDSAMYFCASSWGTAKSYGYTFGSGTRLTVV.

The CDR3: CASSQGPRGPGEQYF. Here the CDR3 DNA reads TGTGCCAGCAGCCAAGGTCCCAGGGGCCCGGGCGAGCAGTACTTC. The V and J genes are TRBV3-1 (or the pseudogene TRBV3-2) and TRBJ2-7; the D gene is possibly TRBD1 (6 bases). The germline gives CDR1 LGHDT, CDR2 YNNKEL (reference sequence). The CDR3 is 15 residues long. V was trimmed by 1 base and J by 6 bases, leaving 16 bases between them.

The rearrangement links TRBV9 to TRBJ2-1; TRBD2 aligns across 9 bases. CDR1 is SGDLS, CDR2 YYNGEE, per germline. Germline trimming cut 1 base from V and 7 bases from J; bases unmatched to any gene: 9. The CDR3 has 16 amino acids. This CDR3 is CASSVFRGGAQNEQFF. The CDR3 nucleotides are TGTGCCAGCAGCGTATTTCGCGGGGGGGCTCAGAATGAGCAGTTCTTC.

The V gene is TRBV4-2, the J gene TRBJ2-6, with 12 bases that match TRBD2. The CDR3 runs to 21 residues. V was pared by 0 bases and J by 0 bases, with 9 bases of the junction left unmatched. The germline CDR1 and CDR2 sequences are LGHNA and YNFKEQ. The CDR3 sequence: CASSQDRGRLAGDSGANVLTF. For the CDR3, the DNA is TGTGCCAGCAGCCAAGACCGAGGTCGACTAGCGGGGGACTCTGGGGCCAACGTCCTGACTTTC.

This clone has only one observation. The chain employs TRBV18 and TRBJ2-3; the D gene is possibly TRBD1 (5 bases). CDR3 length: 14 amino acids. Germline V gene lookup returns CDR1 KGHSH and CDR2 LQKENI. V dropped 2 bases and J dropped 1 base, with 7 bases sitting between them. In nucleotides, the CDR3 is TGTGCCAGCTCACCAGCAGGGCGCACAGATACGCAGTATTTT. Translation gives CASSPAGRTDTQYF.

The CDR3 coding sequence is TGTGCCAGCTCAGTAGACTTCCAACCCTCTAGCACAGATACGCAGTATTTT. Protein product: CASSVDFQPSSTDTQYF. The genes are TRBV18 and TRBJ2-3; no reliable D call. V was clipped by 5 bases and J by 0 bases, with 18 bases between them. The CDR3 sequence is 17 residues long. CDR1 and CDR2 (germline): KGHSH, LQKENI.

The chain uses TRBV3-1 (or the pseudogene TRBV3-2) and TRBJ2-2; D gene unclear. V was trimmed by 6 bases and J by 4 bases, leaving 9 bases between them. The germline CDR1 and CDR2 sequences are LGHDT and YNNKEL (reference sequence). This CDR3 is built from 13 residues. The CDR3 DNA follows: TGTGCCAGCAGTCGCACGGGCACCGGGGAGCTGTTTTTT. Translating it yields CASSRTGTGELFF.

The V and J genes are TRBV24-1 and TRBJ1-2; possible D gene TRBD1, 6 bases. Trimming stripped 3 bases from V and 4 bases from J, with 11 bases between. CDR1 is KGHDR, CDR2 SFDVKD, per germline. This CDR3 is 14 amino acids long. The CDR3 sequence is CATSDTGTPYGYTF. The CDR3 region has the DNA TGTGCCACCAGTGATACCGGGACACCCTATGGCTACACCTTC.

The chain has TRBV11-1 and TRBJ1-1; D is ambiguous. The V and J ends lost 5 bases and 1 base respectively, with 11 bases between them. CDR1 and CDR2 from the germline V gene are SGHAT and FQDESV (reference sequence). The CDR3 covers 14 residues. CDR3 residues: CASSLTPSNTEAFF. The CDR3 nucleotides are TGTGCCAGCAGCCTTACACCATCGAACACTGAAGCTTTCTTT.

The rearrangement uses TRBV7-2 and TRBJ2-5, with 11 bases that match TRBD2. Trimming at V came to 5 bases and at J to 3 bases, leaving 2 bases not matched to a gene. The CDR3 contains 14 residues. In germline, CDR1 is SGHTA, CDR2 FQGNSA. As DNA, the CDR3 is TGTGCCAGCAGCCTGGGACTAGCGGAAGAGACCCAGTACTTC. Amino acids: CASSLGLAEETQYF.

This clone was seen a handful of times. The J gene is TRBJ1-6, the V gene TRBV7-9; no definite D call. V was shortened by 5 bases and J by 6 bases, with 8 bases between the two germline ends. Germline lookup yields CDR1 SEHNR and CDR2 FQNEAQ (reference sequence). CDR3 length equals 13 residues. The DNA for the CDR3 is TGTGCCAGCAGCACAGACGGTAATTCACCCCTCCACTTT. Its protein product is CASSTDGNSPLHF. Supplemented by reference TRBV7-9 and TRBJ1-6, the full variable domain reads DTGVSQNPRHKITKRGQNVTFRCDPISEHNRLYWYRQTLGQGPEFLTYFQNEAQLEKSRLLSDRFSAERPKGSFSTLEIQRTEQGDSAMYLCASSTDGNSPLHFGNGTRLTVT.

The genes are TRBV7-9 and TRBJ2-1; 7 positions agree with TRBD1. CDR3 length: 15 amino acids. V shed 8 bases, J shed 3 bases, and the junction held 10 bases outside the gene matches. Germline assignment: CDR1 SEHNR and CDR2 FQNEAQ (reference sequence). CDR3 in amino acids: CASSLQAGGYNEQFF. The CDR3 DNA reads TGTGCCAGCTCCCTTCAGGCAGGGGGCTACAATGAGCAGTTCTTC.

The chain carries TRBV13 and TRBJ1-1, with a possible D match to TRBD1 (5 bases). The germline V gene encodes CDR1 PRHDT and CDR2 FYEKMQ (reference sequence). The CDR3 length is 13 residues. V lost 6 bases and J 5 bases, leaving 13 bases between the germline ends. The CDR3 bases are TGTGCCAGCAGGACAGCGGGGGGGACTGAAGCTTTCTTT. This translates into CASRTAGGTEAFF.

The chain joins TRBV6-6 to TRBJ2-5; D call uncertain. The germline CDR1 and CDR2 sequences are MNHNY and SVGAGI (reference sequence). The V gene lost 6 bases and the J gene lost 5 bases, with 7 bases spanning the gap. The CDR3 sequence is 11 residues long. CDR3 residues: CASSKQETQYF. DNA for the CDR3: TGTGCCAGCAGCAAACAGGAGACCCAGTACTTC.

This chain links TRBV24-1 with TRBJ2-1, with D possibly being TRBD1 (5 bases). Germline-derived CDR1 and CDR2 are KGHDR and SFDVKD. The V gene lost 4 bases and the J gene lost 4 bases, with 10 bases spanning the gap. The CDR3 extends over 14 amino acids. The CDR3 here is CATSDSTAYNEQFF. The CDR3 DNA reads as TGTGCCACCAGTGACTCGACAGCATACAATGAGCAGTTCTTC.

The CDR3 spells CASSLGLKSTDTQYF. The CDR3 nucleotides read TGTGCCAGCAGCTTGGGACTAAAAAGCACAGATACGCAGTATTTT. The rearrangement joins TRBV5-6 to TRBJ2-3; tentative D call: TRBD2 (5 bases). The CDR3 has 15 amino acids. V shed 0 bases and J shed 0 bases, with 8 bases lying between them. CDR1 is SGHDT, CDR2 YYEEEE, per germline.

This chain uses TRBV9 with TRBJ2-7; 7 nucleotides line up with TRBD1. Trimming took 0 bases from V and 1 from J; bases not matched to a gene: 4. The CDR3 runs 15 residues. Germline CDR1 reads SGDLS; CDR2 reads YYNGEE. CDR3 sequence (DNA): TGTGCCAGCAGCGTAGGGGGGACAGCGTCCTACGAGCAGTACTTC. It codes for CASSVGGTASYEQYF.

This clone was recorded a few times. The chain uses TRBV5-5 and TRBJ1-1; 10 nucleotides line up with TRBD1. The CDR3 loop spans 16 amino acids. The V segment lost 0 bases and the J segment 4 bases; nucleotides outside the gene matches: 6. Germline V gives CDR1 SGHKS, CDR2 YYEKEE (reference sequence). CDR3 in DNA: TGTGCCAGCAGCTTGGCCGGGGACAGGGGTGCCACTGAAGCTTTCTTT. Its translation: CASSLAGDRGATEAFF.

The genes are TRBV29-1 and TRBJ1-1; maybe TRBD1 (5 bases). CDR1 and CDR2 (germline): SQVTM, ANQGSEA. V was clipped by 0 bases and J by 3 bases, with 8 bases between them. The CDR3 has 13 residues. CDR3 sequence: CSVEDPGYTEAFF. The CDR3 bases are TGCAGCGTTGAAGATCCAGGGTACACTGAAGCTTTCTTT.

This clone has a single count. This sequence joins TRBV11-2 and TRBJ1-1; weak D call: TRBD1 (6 bases). The CDR3 is 15 amino acids. CDR1 and CDR2 from the germline V gene are SGHAT and FQNNGV. Trimming stripped 6 bases from V and 2 bases from J, with 16 bases between. DNA of the CDR3: TGTGCCAGCAGGCCAGGGGTTTATCTAAACACTGAAGCTTTCTTT. This gives the protein CASRPGVYLNTEAFF.

The chain joins TRBV5-1 to TRBJ2-1, with 7 bases lining up with TRBD2. CDR3 length: 13 amino acids. Trimming at V came to 0 bases and at J to 10 bases, leaving 4 bases not matched to a gene. CDR1 and CDR2 (germline): SGHRS, YFSETQ. The CDR3 DNA sequence: TGCGCCAGCAGCTTGGAGGCGGGGGAAGAGCAGTTCTTC. It yields the protein CASSLEAGEEQFF.

This clone has just one count. The DNA for the CDR3 is TGTGCCAGCAGCGTTCCAGGGGAAAAACTGTTTTTT. Its protein product is CASSVPGEKLFF. The chain recombines TRBV5-4 with TRBJ1-4, with D possibly TRBD1 on 5 matching bases. The CDR3 has 12 residues. Trimming removed 4 bases from V and 8 bases from J, with 9 bases in between. Germline CDR1 reads SGHNT; CDR2 reads YYREEE (reference sequence).

V and J are TRBV3-1 (or the pseudogene TRBV3-2) and TRBJ2-2; 11 bases fit TRBD2. V lost 4 bases and J lost 4; bases outside the gene matches: 2. The CDR3 sequence is 15 residues long. Germline CDR1 is LGHDT and CDR2 is YNNKEL (reference sequence). CDR3 nucleotide sequence: TGTGCCAGCAGCCGACTAGCGGGGCCCACCGGGGAGCTGTTTTTT. Translated, it gives CASSRLAGPTGELFF.

The J gene is TRBJ1-6, the V gene TRBV9; TRBD1 is a possible D gene (6 bases). Germline V gene lookup returns CDR1 SGDLS and CDR2 YYNGEE. This CDR3 is built from 18 residues. The V end was cut by 0 bases, the J end by 9 bases, with 22 bases between. In nucleotides, the CDR3 is TGTGCCAGCAGCGTAGCCCCCGGACAGACCAACTTCGGTTCACCCCTCCACTTT. It encodes CASSVAPGQTNFGSPLHF.

The V and J genes are TRBV10-3 and TRBJ1-5; 10 nucleotides match TRBD1. V shed 3 bases, J shed 6 bases, and the junction held 5 bases outside the gene matches. The CDR3 is 15 amino acids. CDR1 and CDR2 (germline): ENHRY, SYGVKD. For the CDR3, the DNA is TGTGCCATCAGTGAACGACAGGGGGCATCTCAGCCCCAGCATTTT. It encodes CAISERQGASQPQHF.

The chain uses TRBV2 and TRBJ2-3; TRBD2 aligns across 11 bases. Unmatched junction bases numbered 4, after V lost 5 bases and J lost 0 bases. Germline CDR1 reads SNHLY; CDR2 reads FYNNEI. There are 16 residues in the CDR3. The CDR3: CASSWGLAESTDTQYF. As DNA, the CDR3 is TGTGCCAGCAGTTGGGGACTAGCGGAGAGCACAGATACGCAGTATTTT.